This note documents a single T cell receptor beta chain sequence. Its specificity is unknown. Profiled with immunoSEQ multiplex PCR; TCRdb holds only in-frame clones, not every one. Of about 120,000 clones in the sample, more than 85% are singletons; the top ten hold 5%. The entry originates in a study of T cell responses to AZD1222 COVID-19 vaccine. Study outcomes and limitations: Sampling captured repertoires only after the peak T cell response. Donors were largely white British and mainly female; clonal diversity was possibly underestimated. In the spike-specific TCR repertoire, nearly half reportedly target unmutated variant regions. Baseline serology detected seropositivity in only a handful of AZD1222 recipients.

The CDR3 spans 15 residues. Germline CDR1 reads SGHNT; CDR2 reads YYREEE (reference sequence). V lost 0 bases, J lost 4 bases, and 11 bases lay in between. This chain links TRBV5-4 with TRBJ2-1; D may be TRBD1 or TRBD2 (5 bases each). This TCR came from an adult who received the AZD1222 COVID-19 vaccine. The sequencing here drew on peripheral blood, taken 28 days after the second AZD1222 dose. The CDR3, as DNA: TGTGCCAGCAGCTTGGCGGGGCCTGTTTACAATGAGCAGTTCTTC. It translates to CASSLAGPVYNEQFF.